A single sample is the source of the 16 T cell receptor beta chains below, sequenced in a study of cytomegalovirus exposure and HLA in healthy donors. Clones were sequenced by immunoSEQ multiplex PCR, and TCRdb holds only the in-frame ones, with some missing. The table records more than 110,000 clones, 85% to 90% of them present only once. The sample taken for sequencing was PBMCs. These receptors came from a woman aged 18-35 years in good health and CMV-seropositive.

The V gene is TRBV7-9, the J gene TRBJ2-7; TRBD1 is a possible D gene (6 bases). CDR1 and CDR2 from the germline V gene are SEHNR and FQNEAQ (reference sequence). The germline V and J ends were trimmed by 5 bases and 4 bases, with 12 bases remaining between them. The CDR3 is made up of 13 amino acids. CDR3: CASSPRGQYEQYF. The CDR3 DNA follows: TGTGCCAGCAGCCCCCGTGGACAGTACGAGCAGTACTTC.

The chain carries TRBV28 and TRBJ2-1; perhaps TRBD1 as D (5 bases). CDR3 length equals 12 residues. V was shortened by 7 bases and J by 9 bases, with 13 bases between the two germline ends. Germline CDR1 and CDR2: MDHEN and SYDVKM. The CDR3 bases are TGTGCCAGCACTTCGTGGGGCAGTGAGCAGTTCTTC. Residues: CASTSWGSEQFF. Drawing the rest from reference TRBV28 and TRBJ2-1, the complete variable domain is DVKVTQSSRYLVKRTGEKVFLECVQDMDHENMFWYRQDPGLGLRLIYFSYDVKMKEKGDIPEGYSVSREKKERFSLILESASTNQTSMYLCASTSWGSEQFFGPGTRLTVL.

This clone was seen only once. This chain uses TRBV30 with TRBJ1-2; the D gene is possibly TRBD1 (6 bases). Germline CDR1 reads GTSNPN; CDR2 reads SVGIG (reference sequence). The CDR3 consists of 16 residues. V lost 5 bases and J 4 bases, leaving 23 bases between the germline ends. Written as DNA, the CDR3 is TGTGCCTGGGCAGCCTGGACAGCATCGGGGAGCTATGGCTACACCTTC. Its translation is CAWAAWTASGSYGYTF.

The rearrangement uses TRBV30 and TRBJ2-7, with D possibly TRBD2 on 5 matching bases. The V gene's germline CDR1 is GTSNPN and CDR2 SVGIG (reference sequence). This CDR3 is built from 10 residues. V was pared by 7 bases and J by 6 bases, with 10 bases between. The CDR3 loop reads CASGSLEQYF. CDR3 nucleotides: TGTGCCTCGGGGTCCCTCGAGCAGTACTTC.

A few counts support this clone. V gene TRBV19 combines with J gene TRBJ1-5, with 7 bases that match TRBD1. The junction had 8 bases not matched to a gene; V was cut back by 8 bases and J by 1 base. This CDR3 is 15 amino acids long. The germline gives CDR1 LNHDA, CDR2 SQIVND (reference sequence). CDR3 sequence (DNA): TGTGCCAGTCTCGGGAGGGGGCAGAGCAATCAGCCCCAGCATTTT. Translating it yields CASLGRGQSNQPQHF.

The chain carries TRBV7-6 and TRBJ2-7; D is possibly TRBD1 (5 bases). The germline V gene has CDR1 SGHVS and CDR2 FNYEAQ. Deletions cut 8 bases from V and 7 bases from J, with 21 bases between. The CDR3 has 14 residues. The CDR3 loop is CASAITTVPGEQYF. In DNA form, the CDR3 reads TGTGCCAGCGCGATTACGACAGTGCCTGGGGAGCAGTACTTC.

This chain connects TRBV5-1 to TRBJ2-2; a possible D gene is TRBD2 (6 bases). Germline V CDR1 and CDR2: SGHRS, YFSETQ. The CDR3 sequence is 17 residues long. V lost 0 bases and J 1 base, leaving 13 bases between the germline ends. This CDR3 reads CASSLAGRQENTGELFF. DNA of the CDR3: TGCGCCAGCAGCTTGGCCGGGAGACAAGAGAACACCGGGGAGCTGTTTTTT. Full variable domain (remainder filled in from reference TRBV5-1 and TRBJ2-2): KAGVTQTPRYLIKTRGQQVTLSCSPISGHRSVSWYQQTPGQGLQFLFEYFSETQRNKGNFPGRFSGRQFSNSRSEMNVSTLELGDSALYLCASSLAGRQENTGELFFGEGSRLTVL.

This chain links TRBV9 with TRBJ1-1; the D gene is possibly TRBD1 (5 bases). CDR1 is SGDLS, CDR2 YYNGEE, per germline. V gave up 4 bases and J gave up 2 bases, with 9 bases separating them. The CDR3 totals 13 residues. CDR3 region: CASSWGRNTEAFF. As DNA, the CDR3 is TGTGCCAGCAGCTGGGGCCGAAACACTGAAGCTTTCTTT.

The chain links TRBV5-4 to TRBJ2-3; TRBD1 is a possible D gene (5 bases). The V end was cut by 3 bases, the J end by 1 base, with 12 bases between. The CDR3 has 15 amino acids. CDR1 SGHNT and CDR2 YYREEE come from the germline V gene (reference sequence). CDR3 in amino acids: CASSYRQTRTDTQYF. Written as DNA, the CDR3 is TGTGCCAGCAGCTACAGGCAAACACGCACAGATACGCAGTATTTT.

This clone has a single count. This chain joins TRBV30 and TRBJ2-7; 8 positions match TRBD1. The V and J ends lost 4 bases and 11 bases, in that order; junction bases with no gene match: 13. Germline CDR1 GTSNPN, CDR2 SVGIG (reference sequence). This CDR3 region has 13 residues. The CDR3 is CAWITKGQAREYF. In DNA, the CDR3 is TGTGCCTGGATTACGAAGGGACAGGCCAGGGAGTACTTC.

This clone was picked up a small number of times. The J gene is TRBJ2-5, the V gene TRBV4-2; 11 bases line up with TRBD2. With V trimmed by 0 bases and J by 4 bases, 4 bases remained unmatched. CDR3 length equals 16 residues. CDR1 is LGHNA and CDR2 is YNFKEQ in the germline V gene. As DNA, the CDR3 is TGTGCCAGCAGCCAAGACCCTAGCGGGGGGAGAGAGACCCAGTACTTC. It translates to CASSQDPSGGRETQYF.

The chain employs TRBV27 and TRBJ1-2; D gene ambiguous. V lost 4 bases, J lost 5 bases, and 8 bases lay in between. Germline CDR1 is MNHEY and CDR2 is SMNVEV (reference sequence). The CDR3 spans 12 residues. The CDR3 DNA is TGTGCCAGCAGTTCTACGGGGTATGGCTACACCTTC. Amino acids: CASSSTGYGYTF.

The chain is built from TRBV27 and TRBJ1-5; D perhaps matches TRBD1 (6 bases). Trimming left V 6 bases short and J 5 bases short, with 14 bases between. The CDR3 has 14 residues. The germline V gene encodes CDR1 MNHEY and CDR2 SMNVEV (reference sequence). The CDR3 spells CASRAGGAYQPQHF. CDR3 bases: TGTGCCAGCAGGGCCGGGGGGGCATATCAGCCCCAGCATTTT.

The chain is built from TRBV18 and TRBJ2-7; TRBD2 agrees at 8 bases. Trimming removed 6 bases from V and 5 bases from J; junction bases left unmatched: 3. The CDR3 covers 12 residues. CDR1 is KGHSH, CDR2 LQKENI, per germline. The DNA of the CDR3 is TGTGCCAGCTCTCCCGGGAGGGACGAGCAGTACTTC. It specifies CASSPGRDEQYF. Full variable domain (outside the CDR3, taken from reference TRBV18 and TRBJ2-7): NAGVMQNPRHLVRRRGQEARLRCSPMKGHSHVYWYRQLPEEGLKFMVYLQKENIIDESGMPKERFSAEFPKEGPSILRIQQVVRGDSAAYFCASSPGRDEQYFGPGTRLTVT.

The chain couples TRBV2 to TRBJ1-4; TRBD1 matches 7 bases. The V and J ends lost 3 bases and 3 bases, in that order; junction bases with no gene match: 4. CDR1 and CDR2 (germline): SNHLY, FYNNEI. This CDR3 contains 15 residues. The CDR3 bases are TGTGCCAGCAGTGAGGGGACAGCCCCTAATGAAAAACTGTTTTTT. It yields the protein CASSEGTAPNEKLFF.

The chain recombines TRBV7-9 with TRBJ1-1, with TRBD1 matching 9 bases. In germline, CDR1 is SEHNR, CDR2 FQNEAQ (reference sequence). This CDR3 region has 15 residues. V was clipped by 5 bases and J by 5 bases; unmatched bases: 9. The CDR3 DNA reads TGTGCCAGCAGCCTTAATACAGGGGGCCTAACTGAAGCTTTCTTT. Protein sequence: CASSLNTGGLTEAFF.